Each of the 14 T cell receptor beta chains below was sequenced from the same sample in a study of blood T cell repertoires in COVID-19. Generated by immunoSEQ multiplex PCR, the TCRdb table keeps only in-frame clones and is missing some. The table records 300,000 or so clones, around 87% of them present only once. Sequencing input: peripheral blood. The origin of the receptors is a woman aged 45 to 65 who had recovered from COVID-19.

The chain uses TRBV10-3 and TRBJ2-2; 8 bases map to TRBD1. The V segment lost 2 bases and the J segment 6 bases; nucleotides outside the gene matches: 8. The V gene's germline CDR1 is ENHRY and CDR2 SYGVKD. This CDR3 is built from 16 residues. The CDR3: CAISEIWTGYAGELFF. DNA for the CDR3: TGTGCCATCAGTGAGATTTGGACAGGGTACGCCGGGGAGCTGTTTTTT.

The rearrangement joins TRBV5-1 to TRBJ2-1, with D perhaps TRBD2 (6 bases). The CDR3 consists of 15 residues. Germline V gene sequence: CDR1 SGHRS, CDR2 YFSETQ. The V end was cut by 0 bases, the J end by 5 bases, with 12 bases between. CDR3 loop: CASSLDWRDDNEQFF. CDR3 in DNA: TGCGCCAGCAGCTTGGATTGGCGGGACGACAATGAGCAGTTCTTC.

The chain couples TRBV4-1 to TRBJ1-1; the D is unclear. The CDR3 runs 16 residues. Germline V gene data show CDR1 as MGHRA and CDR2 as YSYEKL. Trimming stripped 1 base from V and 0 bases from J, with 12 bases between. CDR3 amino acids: CASSQVGPSLNTEAFF. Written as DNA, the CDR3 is TGCGCCAGCAGCCAAGTGGGCCCCTCCCTGAACACTGAAGCTTTCTTT.

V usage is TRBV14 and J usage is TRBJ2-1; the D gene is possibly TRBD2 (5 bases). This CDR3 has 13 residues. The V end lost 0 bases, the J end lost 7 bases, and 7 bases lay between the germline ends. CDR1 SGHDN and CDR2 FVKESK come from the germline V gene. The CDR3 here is CASSQEGGNEQFF. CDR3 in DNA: TGTGCCAGCAGCCAAGAAGGAGGAAATGAGCAGTTCTTC.

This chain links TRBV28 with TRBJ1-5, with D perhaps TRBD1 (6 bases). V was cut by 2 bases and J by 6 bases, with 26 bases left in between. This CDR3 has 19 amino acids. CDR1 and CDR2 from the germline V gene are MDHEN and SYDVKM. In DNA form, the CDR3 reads TGTGCCAGCAGTTTAATCCCGACAGGACCGGTTCGCCGGAGTCAGCCCCAGCATTTT. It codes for CASSLIPTGPVRRSQPQHF.

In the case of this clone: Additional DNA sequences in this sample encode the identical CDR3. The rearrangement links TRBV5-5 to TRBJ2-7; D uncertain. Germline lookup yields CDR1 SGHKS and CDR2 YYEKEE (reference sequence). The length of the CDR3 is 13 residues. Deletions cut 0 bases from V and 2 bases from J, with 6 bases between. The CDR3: CASSLDSTYEQYF. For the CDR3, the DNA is TGTGCCAGCAGCTTGGACAGTACCTACGAGCAGTACTTC.

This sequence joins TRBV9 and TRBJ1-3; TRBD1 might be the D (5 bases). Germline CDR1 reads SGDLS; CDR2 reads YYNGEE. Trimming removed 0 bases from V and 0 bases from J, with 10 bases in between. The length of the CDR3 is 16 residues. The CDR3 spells CASSVGSGPSGNTIYF. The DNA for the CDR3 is TGTGCCAGCAGCGTAGGTTCAGGGCCCTCTGGAAACACCATATATTTT.

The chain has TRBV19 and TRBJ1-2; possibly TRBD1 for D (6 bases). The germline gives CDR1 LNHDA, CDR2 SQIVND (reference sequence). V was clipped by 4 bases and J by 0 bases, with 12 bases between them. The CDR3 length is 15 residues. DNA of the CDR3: TGTGCCAGTAGTAGAGGGGACACCTCTAACTATGGCTACACCTTC. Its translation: CASSRGDTSNYGYTF.

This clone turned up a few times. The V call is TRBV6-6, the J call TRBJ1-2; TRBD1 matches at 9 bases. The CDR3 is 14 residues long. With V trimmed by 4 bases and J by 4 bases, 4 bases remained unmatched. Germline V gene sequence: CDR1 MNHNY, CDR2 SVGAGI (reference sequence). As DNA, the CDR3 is TGTGCCAGCAGTTCCGGGACAGGGTCCTATGGCTACACCTTC. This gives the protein CASSSGTGSYGYTF.

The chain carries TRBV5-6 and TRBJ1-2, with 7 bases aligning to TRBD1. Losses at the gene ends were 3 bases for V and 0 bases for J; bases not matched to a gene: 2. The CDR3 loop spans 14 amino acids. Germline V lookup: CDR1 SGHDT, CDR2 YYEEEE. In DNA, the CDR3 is TGTGCCAGCAGCTCAGGACAGGCTAACTATGGCTACACCTTC. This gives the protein CASSSGQANYGYTF. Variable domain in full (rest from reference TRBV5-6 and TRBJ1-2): DAGVTQSPTHLIKTRGQQVTLRCSPKSGHDTVSWYQQALGQGPQFIFQYYEEEERQRGNFPDRFSGHQFPNYSSELNVNALLLGDSALYLCASSSGQANYGYTFGSGTRLTVV.

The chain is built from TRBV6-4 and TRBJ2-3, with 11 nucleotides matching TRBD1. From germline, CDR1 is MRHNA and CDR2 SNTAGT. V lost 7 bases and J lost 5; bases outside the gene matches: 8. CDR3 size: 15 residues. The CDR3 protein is CASTLGQGAKDTQYF. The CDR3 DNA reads TGTGCCAGCACCCTAGGACAGGGGGCAAAAGATACGCAGTATTTT.

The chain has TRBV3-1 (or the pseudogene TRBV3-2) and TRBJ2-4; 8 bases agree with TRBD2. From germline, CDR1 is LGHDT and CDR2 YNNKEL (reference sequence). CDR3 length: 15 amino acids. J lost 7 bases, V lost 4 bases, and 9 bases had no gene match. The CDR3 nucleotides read TGTGCCAGCAGCCGGAAGCGGGAGAGGGGGAACATTCAGTACTTC. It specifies CASSRKRERGNIQYF.

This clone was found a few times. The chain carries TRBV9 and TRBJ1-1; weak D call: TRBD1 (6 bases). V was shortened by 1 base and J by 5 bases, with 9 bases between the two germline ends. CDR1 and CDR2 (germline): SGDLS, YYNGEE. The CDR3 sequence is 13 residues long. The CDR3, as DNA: TGTGCCAGCAGCGTAACAGGGAAGACTGAAGCTTTCTTT. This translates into CASSVTGKTEAFF.

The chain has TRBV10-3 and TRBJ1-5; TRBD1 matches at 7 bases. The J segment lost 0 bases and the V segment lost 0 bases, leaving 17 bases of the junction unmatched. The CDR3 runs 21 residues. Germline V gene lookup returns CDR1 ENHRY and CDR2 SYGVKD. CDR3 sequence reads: CAISESFLGQGVLNSNQPQHF. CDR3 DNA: TGTGCCATCAGTGAGTCCTTCTTGGGGCAGGGGGTGCTTAATAGCAATCAGCCCCAGCATTTT.